The T cell receptor beta chain described here comes from a study of blood T cell repertoires in COVID-19. About the study: The United States, Italy and Spain supplied acute and convalescent COVID-19 samples.

Libraries were prepared by immunoSEQ multiplex PCR; TCRdb keeps only in-frame clonotypes and omits some of them. The profile covers 380,000 or so clones, with around 89% appearing a single time and over 1% taken by the ten largest. The CDR3 loop spans 14 amino acids. V was clipped by 3 bases and J by 3 bases, with 11 bases between them. The germline V gene has CDR1 KGHSH and CDR2 LQKENI. The clonotype originates from a man between 35 and 55 years old with acute or convalescent COVID-19. This sequence joins TRBV18 and TRBJ1-1; D perhaps matches TRBD1 (6 bases). Specimen: peripheral blood. The CDR3 is CASSPSGGHTEAFF. For the CDR3, the DNA is TGTGCCAGCTCACCCTCGGGGGGGCACACTGAAGCTTTCTTT.